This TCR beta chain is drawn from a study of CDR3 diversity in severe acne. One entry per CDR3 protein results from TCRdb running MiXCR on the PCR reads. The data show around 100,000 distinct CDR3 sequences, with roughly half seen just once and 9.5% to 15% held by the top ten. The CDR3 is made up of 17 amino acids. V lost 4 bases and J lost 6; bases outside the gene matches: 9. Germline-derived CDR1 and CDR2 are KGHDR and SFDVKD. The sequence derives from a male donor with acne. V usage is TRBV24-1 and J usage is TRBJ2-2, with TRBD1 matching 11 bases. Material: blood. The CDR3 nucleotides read TGTGCCACCAGTGAGGCAGCCGGGACAGGGGGACCCGGGGAGCTGTTTTTT. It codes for CATSEAAGTGGPGELFF.